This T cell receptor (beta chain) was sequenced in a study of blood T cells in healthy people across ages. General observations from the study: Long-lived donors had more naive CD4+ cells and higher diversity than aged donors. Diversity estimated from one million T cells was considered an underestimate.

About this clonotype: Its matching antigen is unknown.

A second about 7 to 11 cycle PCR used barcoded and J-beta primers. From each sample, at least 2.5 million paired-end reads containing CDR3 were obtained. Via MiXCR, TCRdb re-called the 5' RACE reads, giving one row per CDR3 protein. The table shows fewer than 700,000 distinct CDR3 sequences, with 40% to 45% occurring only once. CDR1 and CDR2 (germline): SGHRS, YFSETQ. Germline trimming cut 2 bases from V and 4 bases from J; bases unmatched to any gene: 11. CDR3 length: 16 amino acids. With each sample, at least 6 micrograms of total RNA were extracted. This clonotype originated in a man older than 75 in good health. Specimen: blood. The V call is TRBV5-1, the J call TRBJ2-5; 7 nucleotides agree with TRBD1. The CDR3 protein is CASSLNGQGEGETQYF. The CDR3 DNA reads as TGCGCCAGCAGCTTAAACGGTCAGGGGGAAGGAGAGACCCAGTACTTC. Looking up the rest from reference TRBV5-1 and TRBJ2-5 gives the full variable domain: KAGVTQTPRYLIKTRGQQVTLSCSPISGHRSVSWYQQTPGQGLQFLFEYFSETQRNKGNFPGRFSGRQFSNSRSEMNVSTLELGDSALYLCASSLNGQGEGETQYFGPGTRLLVL.